The present TCR beta chain was sequenced within a study of blood T cell repertoires in COVID-19. V was pared by 3 bases and J by 7 bases, with 18 bases between. The CDR3 is 16 amino acids. Per the germline V gene, CDR1 is SGHAT and CDR2 is FQNNGV. The repertoire was sequenced with immunoSEQ multiplex PCR; TCRdb's copy has only in-frame clones and lacks some. This table has roughly 250,000 clones, approximately 87% appearing once. The chain employs TRBV11-2 and TRBJ1-4; D ambiguous. The sample was peripheral blood. This clonotype was sampled from a woman in her 30s with COVID-19, enrolled during active disease. The chain's CDR3 is CASSLPPPGRAEKLFF. The CDR3 region has the DNA TGTGCCAGCAGCTTGCCCCCCCCGGGTCGAGCTGAAAAACTGTTTTTT.